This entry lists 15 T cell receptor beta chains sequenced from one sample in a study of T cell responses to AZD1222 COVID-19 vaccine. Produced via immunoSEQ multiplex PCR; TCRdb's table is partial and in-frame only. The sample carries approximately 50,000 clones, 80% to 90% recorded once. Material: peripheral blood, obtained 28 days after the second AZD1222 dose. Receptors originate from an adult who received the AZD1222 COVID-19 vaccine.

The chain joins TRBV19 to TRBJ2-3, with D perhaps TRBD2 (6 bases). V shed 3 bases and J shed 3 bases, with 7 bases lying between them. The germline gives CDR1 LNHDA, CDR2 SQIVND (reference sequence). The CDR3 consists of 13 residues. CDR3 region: CASSMGLTDTQYF. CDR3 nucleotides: TGTGCCAGTAGTATGGGACTTACAGATACGCAGTATTTT.

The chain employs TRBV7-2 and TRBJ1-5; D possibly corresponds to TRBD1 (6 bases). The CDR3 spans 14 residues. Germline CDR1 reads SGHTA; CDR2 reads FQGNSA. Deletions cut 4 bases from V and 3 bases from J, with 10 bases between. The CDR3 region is CASSSGTPNQPQHF. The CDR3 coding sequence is TGTGCCAGCAGCTCCGGGACACCCAATCAGCCCCAGCATTTT.

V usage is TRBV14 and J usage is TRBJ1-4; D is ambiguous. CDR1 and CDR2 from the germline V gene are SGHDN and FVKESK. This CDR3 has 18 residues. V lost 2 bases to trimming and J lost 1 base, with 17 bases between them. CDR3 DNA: TGTGCCAGCAGCCAACTTAAATTGACGAGTTTAACTAATGAAAAACTGTTTTTT. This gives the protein CASSQLKLTSLTNEKLFF.

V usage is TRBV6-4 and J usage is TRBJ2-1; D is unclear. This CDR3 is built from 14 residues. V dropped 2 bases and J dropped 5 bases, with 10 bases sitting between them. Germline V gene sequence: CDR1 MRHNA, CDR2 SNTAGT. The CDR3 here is CASSDQHKDNEQFF. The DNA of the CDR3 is TGTGCCAGCAGTGACCAACACAAGGACAATGAGCAGTTCTTC.

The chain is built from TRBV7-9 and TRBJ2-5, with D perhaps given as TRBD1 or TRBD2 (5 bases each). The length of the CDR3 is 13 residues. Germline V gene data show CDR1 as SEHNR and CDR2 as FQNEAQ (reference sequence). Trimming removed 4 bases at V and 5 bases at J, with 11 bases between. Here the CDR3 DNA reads TGTGCCAGCAGCTCAGGGACGCAGGAGACCCAGTACTTC. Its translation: CASSSGTQETQYF.

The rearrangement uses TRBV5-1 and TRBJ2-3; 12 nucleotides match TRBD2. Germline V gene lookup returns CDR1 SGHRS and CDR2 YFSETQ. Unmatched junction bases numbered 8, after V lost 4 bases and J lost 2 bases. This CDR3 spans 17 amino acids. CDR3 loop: CASSRRRLAGDTDTQYF. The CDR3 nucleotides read TGCGCCAGCAGCCGCCGCAGACTAGCGGGAGACACAGATACGCAGTATTTT. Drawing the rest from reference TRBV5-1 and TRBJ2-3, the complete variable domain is KAGVTQTPRYLIKTRGQQVTLSCSPISGHRSVSWYQQTPGQGLQFLFEYFSETQRNKGNFPGRFSGRQFSNSRSEMNVSTLELGDSALYLCASSRRRLAGDTDTQYFGPGTRLTVL.

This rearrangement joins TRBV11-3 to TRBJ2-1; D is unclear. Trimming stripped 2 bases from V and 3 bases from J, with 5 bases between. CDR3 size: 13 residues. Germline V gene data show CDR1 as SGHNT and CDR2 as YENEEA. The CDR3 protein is CASSLNHYNEQFF. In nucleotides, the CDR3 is TGTGCCAGCAGCTTAAACCACTACAATGAGCAGTTCTTC.

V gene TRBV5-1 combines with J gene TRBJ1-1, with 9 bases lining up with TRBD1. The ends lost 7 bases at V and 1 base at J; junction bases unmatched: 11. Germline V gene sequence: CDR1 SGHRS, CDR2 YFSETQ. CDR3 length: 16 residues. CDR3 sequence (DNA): TGCGCCAGCGGCCTCGGGACAGGGATTCGGAACACTGAAGCTTTCTTT. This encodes CASGLGTGIRNTEAFF.

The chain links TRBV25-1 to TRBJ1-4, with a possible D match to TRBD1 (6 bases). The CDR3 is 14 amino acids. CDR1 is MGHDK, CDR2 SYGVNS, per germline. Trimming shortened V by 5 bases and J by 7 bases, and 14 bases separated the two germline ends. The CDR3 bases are TGTGCCAGCAGTCCGCGGACAGCGGGTGAAAAACTGTTTTTT. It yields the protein CASSPRTAGEKLFF.

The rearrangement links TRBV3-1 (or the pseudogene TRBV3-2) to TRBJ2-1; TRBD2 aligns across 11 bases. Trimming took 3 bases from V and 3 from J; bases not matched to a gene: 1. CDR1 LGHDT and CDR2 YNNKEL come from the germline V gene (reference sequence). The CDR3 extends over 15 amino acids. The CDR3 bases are TGTGCCAGCAGCCATACTAGCGGGGGCTACAATGAGCAGTTCTTC. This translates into CASSHTSGGYNEQFF.

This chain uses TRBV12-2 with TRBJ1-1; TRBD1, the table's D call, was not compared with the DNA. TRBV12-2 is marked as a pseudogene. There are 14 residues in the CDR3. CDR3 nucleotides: TGTGCAAGTCGCTTCTCAGGGCCGAACACTGAAGCTTTCTTT. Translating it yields CASRFSGPNTEAFF.

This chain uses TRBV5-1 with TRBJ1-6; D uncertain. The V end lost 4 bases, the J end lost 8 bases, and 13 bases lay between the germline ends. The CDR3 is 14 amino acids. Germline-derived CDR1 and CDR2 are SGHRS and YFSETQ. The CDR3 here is CASSERGGDSPLHF. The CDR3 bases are TGCGCCAGCAGCGAACGGGGTGGCGATTCACCCCTCCACTTT.

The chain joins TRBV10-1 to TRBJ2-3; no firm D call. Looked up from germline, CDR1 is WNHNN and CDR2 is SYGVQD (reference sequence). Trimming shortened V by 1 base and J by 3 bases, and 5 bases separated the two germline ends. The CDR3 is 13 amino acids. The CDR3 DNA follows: TGCGCCAGCAGTGAGTGGAGAACAGATACGCAGTATTTT. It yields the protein CASSEWRTDTQYF.

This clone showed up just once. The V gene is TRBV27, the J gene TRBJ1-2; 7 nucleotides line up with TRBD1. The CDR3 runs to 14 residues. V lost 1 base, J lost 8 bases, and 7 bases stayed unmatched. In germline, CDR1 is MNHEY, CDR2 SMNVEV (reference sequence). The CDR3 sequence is CASSLYLTGSGYTF. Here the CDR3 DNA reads TGTGCCAGCAGTTTATACTTGACAGGGTCCGGCTACACCTTC.

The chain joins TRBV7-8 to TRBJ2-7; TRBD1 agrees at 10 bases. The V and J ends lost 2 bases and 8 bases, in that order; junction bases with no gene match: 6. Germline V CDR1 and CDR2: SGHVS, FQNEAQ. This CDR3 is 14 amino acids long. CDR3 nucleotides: TGTGCCAGCAGCTTAAGCGACAGGGGGCCGAAGCAGTACTTC. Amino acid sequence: CASSLSDRGPKQYF.